This entry lists 16 T cell receptor beta chains sequenced from one sample in a study of blood T cell repertoires in COVID-19. Sequencing was performed with immunoSEQ multiplex PCR; in TCRdb, only in-frame clones are kept and a portion is missing. The data show fewer than 85,000 clones, with around 83% seen just once and 6.9% held by the top ten. Material for sequencing was peripheral blood. These receptors were obtained from a man aged 25 to 40 with COVID-19, enrolled during active disease.

This clone was picked up one time. The chain uses TRBV30 and TRBJ2-1, with 12 bases fitting TRBD2. Germline V gives CDR1 GTSNPN, CDR2 SVGIG (reference sequence). The CDR3 spans 15 residues. Trimming cost V 2 bases and J 8 bases; bases outside gene matches: 7. DNA for the CDR3: TGTGCCTGGAGTTATCCTAGCGGGAGGGCATATGAGCAGTTCTTC. This translates into CAWSYPSGRAYEQFF.

The genes are TRBV7-2 and TRBJ2-7, with D possibly matching TRBD2 (6 bases). CDR3 length equals 15 residues. Germline-derived CDR1 and CDR2 are SGHTA and FQGNSA. Trimming removed 5 bases at V and 5 bases at J, with 19 bases between. The chain's CDR3 is CASSTITFGGNEQYF. In DNA, the CDR3 is TGTGCCAGCAGCACAATAACCTTCGGGGGTAACGAGCAGTACTTC. Filled out from reference TRBV7-2 and TRBJ2-7, the complete variable domain reads GAGVSQSPSNKVTEKGKDVELRCDPISGHTALYWYRQSLGQGLEFLIYFQGNSAPDKSGLPSDRFSAERTGGSVSTLTIQRTQQEDSAVYLCASSTITFGGNEQYFGPGTRLTVT.

V gene TRBV28 combines with J gene TRBJ1-1, with D perhaps matching TRBD1 (5 bases). Germline V lookup: CDR1 MDHEN, CDR2 SYDVKM. V shed 3 bases and J shed 0 bases, with 11 bases lying between them. The CDR3 spans 15 residues. CDR3 in DNA: TGTGCCAGCAGTTTGCTAGGGGCGATGAACACTGAAGCTTTCTTT. Translated, it gives CASSLLGAMNTEAFF.

The chain links TRBV11-2 to TRBJ1-2; 8 bases are a match to TRBD1. V lost 3 bases to trimming and J lost 6 bases; unmatched junction nucleotides: 6. From germline, CDR1 is SGHAT and CDR2 FQNNGV. CDR3 size: 14 residues. The CDR3 protein is CASSFLQGADGYTF. CDR3 nucleotides: TGTGCCAGCAGCTTCCTTCAGGGGGCCGATGGCTACACCTTC.

The genes are TRBV6-5 and TRBJ2-1; 8 nucleotides line up with TRBD2. The V and J ends lost 4 bases and 5 bases, in that order; junction bases with no gene match: 10. The V gene's germline CDR1 is MNHEY and CDR2 SVGAGI. The CDR3 extends over 16 amino acids. DNA of the CDR3: TGTGCCAGCAGTTCTACCCTAGCGGGTCGGGACAATGAGCAGTTCTTC. Translated, it gives CASSSTLAGRDNEQFF.

This chain links TRBV15 with TRBJ1-1, with no clear D. The CDR3 has 13 residues. The germline V gene has CDR1 LNHNV and CDR2 YYDKDF (reference sequence). Trimming shortened V by 0 bases and J by 5 bases, and 7 bases separated the two germline ends. This chain's CDR3 is CATSRDGVTEAFF. The CDR3 DNA reads TGTGCCACCAGCAGAGATGGAGTAACTGAAGCTTTCTTT. The entire variable domain, with the rest obtained from reference TRBV15 and TRBJ1-1, is as follows: DAMVIQNPRYQVTQFGKPVTLSCSQTLNHNVMYWYQQKSSQAPKLLFHYYDKDFNNEADTPDNFQSRRPNTSFCFLDIRSPGLGDTAMYLCATSRDGVTEAFFGQGTRLTVV.

The chain joins TRBV4-2 to TRBJ2-2; possible D gene TRBD2, 7 bases. Germline V gene lookup returns CDR1 LGHNA and CDR2 YNFKEQ. The CDR3 runs 16 residues. V was clipped by 2 bases and J by 6 bases, with 16 bases between them. The CDR3 nucleotides read TGTGCCAGCAGCCAACAGGGGACTACGGAGTCCGGGGAGCTGTTTTTT. It yields the protein CASSQQGTTESGELFF.

V and J are TRBV7-2 and TRBJ2-3; 9 bases match TRBD1. The germline CDR1 and CDR2 sequences are SGHTA and FQGNSA. V shed 6 bases, J shed 4 bases, and the junction held 8 bases outside the gene matches. This CDR3 has 15 amino acids. The CDR3 loop is CASRATGGMADTQYF. Here the CDR3 DNA reads TGTGCCAGCAGGGCGACAGGGGGGATGGCAGATACGCAGTATTTT.

This clone was picked up a small number of times. The V and J genes are TRBV9 and TRBJ1-3, with a weak D call TRBD1 (6 bases). CDR1 is SGDLS and CDR2 is YYNGEE in the germline V gene. This CDR3 has 16 amino acids. The V end was cut by 4 bases, the J end by 4 bases, with 18 bases between. CDR3 coding DNA: TGTGCCAGCAGCCCGGACAGTTCGGTTTTCGGAAACACCATATATTTT. Its translation: CASSPDSSVFGNTIYF.

Notes on this clone: Sequence at one end of the junction differs from germline and may be a read error. This chain links TRBV7-7 with TRBJ2-5; D might be TRBD1 (6 bases). This CDR3 region has 15 residues. The germline gives CDR1 SSHAT, CDR2 FNYEAQ (reference sequence). CDR3 DNA: TGTGCTAGCAGCTTCACAGGGTCGGGGCAAGAGACCCAGTACTTC. It specifies CASSFTGSGQETQYF.

This clone occurred once. A read error likely explains this, since a far larger clone differs by one base. This sequence joins TRBV6-5 and TRBJ2-2, with 9 bases matching TRBD1. Trimming removed 7 bases from V and 5 bases from J; junction bases left unmatched: 5. This CDR3 is built from 14 residues. Germline V gives CDR1 MNHEY, CDR2 SVGAGI. Here the CDR3 reads CASTTGGKTGELFF. CDR3 in DNA: TGTGCCAGCACTACAGGGGGCAAGACCGGGGAGCTGTTTTTT.

The chain links TRBV9 to TRBJ2-3, with 7 bases matching TRBD1. Germline assignment: CDR1 SGDLS and CDR2 YYNGEE. Trimming took 4 bases from V and 1 from J; bases not matched to a gene: 6. The CDR3 sequence is 15 residues long. As DNA, the CDR3 is TGTGCCAGCAGCCCACACAGGGGACGCACAGATACGCAGTATTTT. Translation: CASSPHRGRTDTQYF.

The chain carries TRBV2 and TRBJ2-7; TRBD2 agrees at 8 bases. The V segment lost 4 bases and the J segment 6 bases; nucleotides outside the gene matches: 8. The CDR3 extends over 14 amino acids. Germline CDR1 SNHLY, CDR2 FYNNEI. The CDR3 sequence is CASSVKREKGEQYF. CDR3 coding DNA: TGTGCCAGCAGTGTGAAGCGGGAGAAGGGCGAGCAGTACTTC. The variable domain in full, completed from reference TRBV2 and TRBJ2-7, reads EPEVTQTPSHQVTQMGQEVILRCVPISNHLYFYWYRQILGQKVEFLVSFYNNEISEKSEIFDDQFSVERPDGSNFTLKIRSTKLEDSAMYFCASSVKREKGEQYFGPGTRLTVT.

The rearrangement links TRBV14 to TRBJ1-2; D gene uncertain. Trimming removed 4 bases from V and 2 bases from J, with 8 bases in between. The germline gives CDR1 SGHDN, CDR2 FVKESK. The CDR3 contains 13 residues. CDR3 in amino acids: CASSRDLNYGYTF. The CDR3 DNA reads as TGTGCCAGCAGCCGAGATTTAAACTATGGCTACACCTTC.

The V gene is TRBV7-9, the J gene TRBJ1-3, with D possibly matching TRBD1 (5 bases). This CDR3 region has 15 residues. V was clipped by 0 bases and J by 7 bases, with 13 bases between them. Germline CDR1 SEHNR, CDR2 FQNEAQ (reference sequence). The CDR3 DNA reads as TGTGCCAGCAGCTTAGCCTCGGGCAGGGCGAACACCATATATTTT. This codes for CASSLASGRANTIYF.

The chain links TRBV18 to TRBJ2-3, with 11 bases fitting TRBD2. V was clipped by 3 bases and J by 1 base; unmatched bases: 3. There are 16 residues in the CDR3. Germline CDR1 KGHSH, CDR2 LQKENI. The CDR3 nucleotides are TGTGCCAGCTCACCGATAGCGGGAGGGCGCACAGATACGCAGTATTTT. Protein product: CASSPIAGGRTDTQYF.